Described below is a single T cell receptor (beta chain) sequence and its context. It lacks a known antigen. Base quality data are lacking; no much larger clone is found one base away. These data belong to a study of cytomegalovirus exposure and HLA in healthy donors (dated by TCRdb to the late 2010s). About the study as a whole: An earlier analysis of approximately 590 of the donors reported roughly 270 Gb of sequence data and around 110 million unique TCR beta sequences from about 200 million T cells. About 300 gigabases of sequencing data and 78 million or so unique TCR sequences were included in an early release covering around 600 HLA-typed donors. Of the roughly 410 genotyped donors, approximately 80% were placed in the genetic ancestry cluster associated with self-reported Caucasian donors. The study aimed to test whether signatures of past pathogen exposure could be identified by cataloging public T cell receptors. The T cell repertoires of 666 subjects were profiled by immunosequencing and related to cytomegalovirus serostatus. Besides the first cohort of roughly 660 subjects, a separate validation cohort made up of roughly 130 different subjects was used. To predict cytomegalovirus infection status, the study brought together high-throughput TCR immunosequencing, statistical association of individual TCRs with disease status, and machine learning. In a later analysis, previously published TCR beta repertoires from about 670 donors were re-analyzed and high-resolution HLA genotyping was added so that TCR occurrence patterns could be studied. Rather than drawing on any new phenotypic data, the later analysis identified candidate immune exposures from TCR beta sequences and the way those sequences occurred across donors. In an earlier analysis of a few hundred of the donors, high-throughput TCR beta sequencing was used to judge whether each TCR beta V gene segment behaved as functional or pseudogenic. Alongside the repertoire data, information on donor age, sex, ethnicity and CMV serostatus was compiled. In a later genetic analysis, genome-wide SNP genotypes for about 65% of the 666 donors were used, and that subset was treated as a discovery cohort. Every discovery cohort repertoire had been produced on one sequencing platform. HLA typing included class I and class II loci at four-digit resolution. Typing coverage varied by locus: about 620-630 donors for A, B, C, DRB1 and DQB1; some 520 for DQA1; about 590 for DPA1; roughly 450 for DPB1. About five DR-DQ haplotypes were treated as single units for association and clustering because of strong linkage in the cohort. Among roughly 400 genotyped donors of the cohort, an average of 235,054 unique TCR beta nucleotide sequences were sequenced per donor, around a sixth of them non-productive.

V drops 5 bases and J drops 9 bases, leaving 17 bases in between. The germline V gene encodes CDR1 SGHTA and CDR2 FQGNSA. The CDR3 holds 14 amino acids from the cysteine to the phenylalanine. The DNA shown is the 42-base CDR3, in frame from base 1. The library was prepared using the immunoSEQ multiplex PCR assay. The multiplex PCR relied on a mix of 60 forward primers for TCR Vbeta segments and 13 reverse primers for TCR Jbeta segments. The CDR3 region of rearranged TCR beta genes was amplified from genomic DNA with a multiplex PCR assay. On the Illumina HiSeq System, the amplified TCR beta libraries were sequenced as 87-base-pair reads. Per the source publication's procedure: In a later analysis, tens of millions of unique TCR beta chains were counted across the approximately 640 repertoires, and roughly 11 million of these chains were shared by at least two donors. A nearest-neighbor algorithm error-corrected the raw reads and collapsed the reads into unique sequences, merging closely related sequences to remove PCR and sequencing errors. Alignment of CDR3 sequences to IMGT reference sequences was used to assign V, D and J gene segments. For a sequence to be retained, a match of at least six nucleotides to both a V gene segment and a J gene segment was required. A rearrangement counted as productive if the CDR3 had no stop codons and remained in frame with V and J, and every other rearrangement counted as non-productive. CDR3 was defined by IMGT convention, running from the second conserved V-encoded cysteine to the conserved J-encoded phenylalanine. The earlier analysis of 587 of the donors excluded sequences that lacked an unambiguous match to a single V gene segment. In an earlier analysis of a few hundred of the donors, V segments were called functional above 56.7% productive rearrangements and were called segregating when the between-donor standard deviation exceeded 5%. A statistical classification framework was developed to diagnose cytomegalovirus status using the catalog of TCR beta chain sequences. In a later analysis, V and J genes were assigned by comparing TCR nucleotide sequences against IMGT/GENE-DB human TR gene sequences. A later analysis assigned CDR3 sequences and most-parsimonious VDJ recombination scenarios with the TCRdist pipeline. A later analysis defined each TCR beta chain by its CDR3 amino acid sequence plus V-gene family, and excluded reads lacking a unique V-gene family. In a later analysis, 500 to 700 highly shared, low-generation-probability nucleotide sequences were removed to address suspected cross-contamination and a sequencing artifact. In a later analysis, a clonal expansion index for each public chain was calculated from normalized within-repertoire ranks of inferred template counts. In a later analysis, generation probabilities were computed using a VDJ recombination model fitted to out-of-frame rearrangements, and the results were checked against IGoR. In a later analysis, TCR-TCR, TCR-HLA and TCR-CMV co-occurrence was scored with hypergeometric tests, and a repertoire-size bias correction was applied to TCR pairs. False discovery rates were estimated in a later analysis by permuting HLA or CMV assignments 20 times. In a later analysis, co-occurring TCRs were grouped using DBSCAN, and TCRdist sequence similarity was added for clustering within HLA-allele-positive subsets. For co-occurrence clustering, repertoires with fewer than 30,000 or more than 120,000 public chains were excluded, along with about five repertoires with anomalous nucleotide sharing. As stored in TCRdb, this immuneACCESS dataset retains in-frame rearrangements with V and J assigned. A fraction of the clones does not appear; measured against another copy, unresolved V genes explain less than half of the discrepancy, and the remainder lacks a known reason. V and J calls and clone size are as listed in that table; D and trimming were resolved from the DNA. This sample is represented by around 90,000 clones; approximately 83% of them were singletons. The ten largest clones take up approximately 3.8% of the sample.

The cohort comprised 550 to 700 healthy bone marrow donors. Cohort members were all nominally healthy when sampled, although unrecorded immune exposures were likely present. The donor was CMV seronegative and was included in the group of over 300 seronegative cohort members. A peripheral blood sample was collected from each donor, and TCR beta sequencing was performed on peripheral blood mononuclear cells. Genomic DNA was extracted from the blood cell samples with the Qiagen DNeasy Blood Extraction Kit. General findings and caveats noted by the study authors: Assigning TCR associations to individual alleles was difficult when HLA alleles, especially DR and DQ, strongly co-occurred. It was suggested by the authors that the approach could potentially be generalized to other disease states and immunological phenotypes. The sequencing pipeline was judged likely to have produced a cluster of highly shared sequence variants as a technical artifact. Because HLA typing was unavailable for some donors at each locus, only the typed subset was used in association tests. The earlier analysis of approximately 590 of the donors excluded approximately 15 rarely observed V segments, including chromosome 9 orphons, because counts were too low. In a later genetic analysis, a missense DCLRE1C variant was associated with V-gene and J-gene trimming of TCR beta chains, and the association was replicated in an independent cohort. Some IMGT-functional V segments, including TRBV6-2 and TRBV6-3, could not be distinguished by the 87-base-pair reads and were therefore excluded. The cohort was sequenced for TCR beta chains only, and without alpha or paired-chain data the features that could be detected were limited. CMV serostatus was the only immune exposure information available for the cohort. In a later analysis, around 15,000 TCR beta sequences were associated with specific HLA alleles at a false discovery rate of 0.05. Correlated functional status among segregating V segments might reflect linkage disequilibrium, but an unknown experimental factor could not be ruled out. In a later analysis, several top co-occurrence clusters were reported to appear linked to parvovirus B19, influenza, CMV and Epstein-Barr virus. A few of the identified cytomegalovirus-associated TCR beta chains were confirmed in vitro to be specific for cytomegalovirus antigens. A further reported finding was that TCR beta sequences accurately predicted the HLA-A and HLA-B alleles for most subjects in the first cohort. A later genetic analysis reported fewer N-insertions in productive TCRs among donors in an Asian-associated ancestry cluster than the approximately 700-donor mean. An earlier analysis of approximately 500 of the donors showed that most TCR beta V segments appeared in productive rearrangements either about 90% or about 30% of the time, which broadly matched IMGT annotations. The classifier was reported to diagnose cytomegalovirus status with high specificity and sensitivity in both the original and validation cohorts. A total of 150 or so TCR beta chains were listed by the study as associated with cytomegalovirus. In a later analysis, most CMV-associated TCR beta chains were found to appear HLA-restricted, with HLA associations seemingly driven largely by CMV exposure. A later analysis found that HLA-associated TCR beta chains were more clonally expanded and had lower generation probabilities than equally common non-associated chains. The presence/absence analyses assumed that sequencing depth was roughly uniform across donors, and that assumption may not be true. In a later analysis, the rate of TCR association differed among HLA loci, with DRB1 alleles having the most associated TCRs and HLA-C alleles having the fewest. Most TCR sequences were observed very rarely across donors, whereas some public TCRs were present in many individuals.

The clonotype was recovered from a man aged 50-59 years in good health and CMV-seronegative. The sequence links TRBV7-2 to TRBJ2-1; the D segment could be TRBD2, given 5 matching bases. Specimen: PBMCs. CDR3 loop: CASSPLGGRVEQFF. The nucleotides read TGTGCCAGCAGCCCCCTCGGAGGACGGGTTGAGCAGTTCTTC.